This T cell receptor beta chain originates from a study of T cell repertoires and HLA-DP antigens. Study summary: DNA input averaged approximately 230 ng in sorted CD137+CD4+ and 900 to 1,500 ng in pre-culture CD4+. Whole-study findings and limits: Clones undetected before culture averaged about 35% against one allele and 50% to 55% against the other. Total CD4+ responders were stimulated by HeLa antigen-presenting cells.

With 1 base removed from V and 6 bases from J, the gap between germline ends came to 10 bases. From germline, CDR1 is MDHEN and CDR2 SYDVKM. This CDR3 has 14 residues. With regard to this clone: Its matching antigen is unknown.

Repertoires were generated with immunoSEQ multiplex PCR, while TCRdb's copy carries only in-frame clones and drops some. The data hold about 89,000 clones, with roughly 86% observed a single time. The chain recombines TRBV28 with TRBJ1-5, with TRBD1 as a possible D gene (6 bases). This sequence was found in a man between 45 and 60 years old in good health and CMV-seronegative. The sample was CD4+ T cells from PBMCs. As DNA, the CDR3 is TGTGCCAGCAGTTTATCAGGGGCGCTTCAGCCCCAGCATTTT. This encodes CASSLSGALQPQHF.